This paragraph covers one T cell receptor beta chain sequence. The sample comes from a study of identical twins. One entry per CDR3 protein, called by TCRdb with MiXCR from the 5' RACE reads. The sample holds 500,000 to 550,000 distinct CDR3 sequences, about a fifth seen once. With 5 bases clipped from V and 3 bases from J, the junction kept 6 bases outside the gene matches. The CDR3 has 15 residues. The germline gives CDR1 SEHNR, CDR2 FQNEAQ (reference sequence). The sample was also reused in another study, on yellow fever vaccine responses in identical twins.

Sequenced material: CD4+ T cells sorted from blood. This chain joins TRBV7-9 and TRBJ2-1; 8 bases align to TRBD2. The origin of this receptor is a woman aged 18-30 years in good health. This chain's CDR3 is CASSQTGGRYNEQFF. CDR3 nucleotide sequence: TGTGCCAGCAGCCAAACGGGAGGGCGCTACAATGAGCAGTTCTTC.